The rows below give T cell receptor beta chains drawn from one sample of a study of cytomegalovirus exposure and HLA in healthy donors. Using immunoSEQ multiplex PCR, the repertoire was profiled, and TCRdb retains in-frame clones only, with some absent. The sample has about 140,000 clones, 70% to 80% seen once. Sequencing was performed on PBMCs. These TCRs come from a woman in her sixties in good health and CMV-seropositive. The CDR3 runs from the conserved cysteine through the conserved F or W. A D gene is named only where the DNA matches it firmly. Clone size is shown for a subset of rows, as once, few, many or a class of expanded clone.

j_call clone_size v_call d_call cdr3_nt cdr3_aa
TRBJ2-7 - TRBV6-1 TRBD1 TGTGCCAGATTGAGAGATAGACAGGGTCACAACGAGCAGTACTTC CARLRDRQGHNEQYF
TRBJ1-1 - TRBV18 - TGTGCCAGCAAACCACTTATCGGCACTGAAGCTTTCTTT CASKPLIGTEAFF
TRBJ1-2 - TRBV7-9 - TGTGCCAGCAGCCACGTTCCAGGGGTAGCTAACTATGGCTACACCTTC CASSHVPGVANYGYTF
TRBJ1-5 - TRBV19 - TGTGCCAGTAGTATGGACACGGATAGCAATCAGCCCCAGCATTTT CASSMDTDSNQPQHF
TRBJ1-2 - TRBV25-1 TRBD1 TGTGCCAGCAGTGGTGAGGGGACAGGGGTTGGGTACACCTTC CASSGEGTGVGYTF
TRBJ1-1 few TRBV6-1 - TGTGCCAGCAGTGAAAACTCCCGAACTGAAGCTTTCTTT CASSENSRTEAFF
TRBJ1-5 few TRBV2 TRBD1 TGTGCCAGCACCTGGGACAGGCGTCAGCCCCAGCATTTT CASTWDRRQPQHF
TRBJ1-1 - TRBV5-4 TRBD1 TGTGCCAGCAGCTTGGCAGGGGGAATTGGGAACACTGAAGCTTTCTTT CASSLAGGIGNTEAFF
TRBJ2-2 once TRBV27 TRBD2 TGTGCCAGCAGTTCACTAGCGGGAGCTAACGGGGAGCTGTTTTTT CASSSLAGANGELFF
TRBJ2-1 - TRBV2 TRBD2 TGTGCCACTAGCGGGAGAAGGGGCAATGAGCAGTTCTTC CATSGRRGNEQFF
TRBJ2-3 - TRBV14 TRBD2 TGTGCCAGCAGCCGAGGATTACTAGCGGGCACAGATACGCAGTATTTT CASSRGLLAGTDTQYF
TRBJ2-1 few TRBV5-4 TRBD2 TGTGCCAGCAGCTTGGATCCGGGACTAGATGAGCAGTTCTTC CASSLDPGLDEQFF
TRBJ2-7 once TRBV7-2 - TGTGCCAGCAGCGGGGGCACAACCACCCCCTACGAGCAGTACTTC CASSGGTTTPYEQYF
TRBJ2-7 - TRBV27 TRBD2 TGTGCCAGCAGCCGTTATTCTAGCGGATATTACGAGCAGTACTTC CASSRYSSGYYEQYF
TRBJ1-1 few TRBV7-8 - TGTGCCAGCAGCCCACTTCGTGCTGAAGCTTTCTTT CASSPLRAEAFF
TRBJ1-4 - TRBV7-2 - TGTGCCAGCAGCTTAGCCCATGGAGGCGGTGAAAAACTGTTTTTT CASSLAHGGGEKLFF
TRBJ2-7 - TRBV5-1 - TGCGCCAGCAGCTCCGTAGGAGGGGACTACGAGCAGTACTTC CASSSVGGDYEQYF
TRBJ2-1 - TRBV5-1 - TGCGCCAGCAGCTTGGTTCAGGGAAATGAGCAGTTCTTC CASSLVQGNEQFF
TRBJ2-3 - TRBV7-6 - TGTGCCAGCAGCTCCGGCACAGATACGCAGTATTTT CASSSGTDTQYF
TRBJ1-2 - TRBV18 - TGTGCCAGCTCACCAGGCTCAGGGGACTATGGCTACACCTTC CASSPGSGDYGYTF
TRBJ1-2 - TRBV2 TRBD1 TGTGCCAGCAGAGTGGACAGGGATTATGGCTACACCTTC CASRVDRDYGYTF
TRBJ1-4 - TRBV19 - TGTGCCAGTAGCTTCAGGGGCCAGGGTGAAAAACTGTTTTTT CASSFRGQGEKLFF
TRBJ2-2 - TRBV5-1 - TGCGCCAGCAGCTTGGCCATCGGAGGGGGGGCGCTCACCGGGGAGCTGTTTTTT CASSLAIGGGALTGELFF
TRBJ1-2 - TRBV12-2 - TGTGCAAGTCGCATATACGCGGGACAGCCCTATGGCTACACCTTC CASRIYAGQPYGYTF
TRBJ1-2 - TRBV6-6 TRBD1 TGTGCCAGCAGTTACTGGACAGGGGATGGCTACACCTTC CASSYWTGDGYTF
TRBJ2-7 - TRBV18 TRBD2 TGTGCCAGCTCACGAACGATGACTAGCGGGAGGGCCGAGGGCTACGAGCAGTACTTC CASSRTMTSGRAEGYEQYF
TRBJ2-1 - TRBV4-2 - TGTGCCAGCAGCCAAGATTCGTCTAGCGGAGGGGGAAATGAGCAGTTCTTC CASSQDSSSGGGNEQFF
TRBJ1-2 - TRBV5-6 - TGTGCCAGCAGCCTGGCCGACTATGGCTACACCTTC CASSLADYGYTF
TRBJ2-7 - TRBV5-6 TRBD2 TGTGCCAGCAGCTTCTTCGGACTAGCGGGTGAGCAGTACTTC CASSFFGLAGEQYF
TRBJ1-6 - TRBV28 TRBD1 TGTGCCAGCAGTTCTCCGGGACAGGGAGTAAGTGGTAATTCACCCCTCCACTTT CASSSPGQGVSGNSPLHF
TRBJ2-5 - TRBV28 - TGTGCCAGCAGTTTAAAGGGAGGTATCCGGACCCAGTACTTC CASSLKGGIRTQYF
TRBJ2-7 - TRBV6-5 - TGTGCCAGCAGTTACACGGACAGTTCCTACGAGCAGTACTTC CASSYTDSSYEQYF
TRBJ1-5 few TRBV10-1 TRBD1 TGCGCCAGCAGTCAGACAGGGGTAGATCAGCCCCAGCATTTT CASSQTGVDQPQHF
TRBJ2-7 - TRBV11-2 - TGTGCCAGCAGCTTGGACCAGGGATCTTCCTACGAGCAGTACTTC CASSLDQGSSYEQYF
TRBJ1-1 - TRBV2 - TGTGCCAGCGCGGAGAGTTGGACTGAAGCTTTCTTT CASAESWTEAFF
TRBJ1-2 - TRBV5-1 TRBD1 TGCGCCAGCAGCCCCCTGGAGGGGGCCTATGGCTACACCTTC CASSPLEGAYGYTF
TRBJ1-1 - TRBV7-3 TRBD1 TGTGCCAGCAGCAAGACAGGGCTGAACACTGAAGCTTTCTTT CASSKTGLNTEAFF
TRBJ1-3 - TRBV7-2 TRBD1 TGTGCCAGCAGCTTAAGGGGACAGCCCGGAAACACCATATATTTT CASSLRGQPGNTIYF
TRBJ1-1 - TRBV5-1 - TGCGCCAGCAGCGAGGGGGGGCAGGTCACTGAAGCTTTCTTT CASSEGGQVTEAFF
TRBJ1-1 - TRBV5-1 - TGCGCCAGCAGCCGGGTGTGGGACACTGAAGCTTTCTTT CASSRVWDTEAFF
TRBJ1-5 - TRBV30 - TGTGCCTGGAGTGTGCCCACCTGGCAGGGGCTCCTAGGCAATCAGCCCCAGCATTTT CAWSVPTWQGLLGNQPQHF
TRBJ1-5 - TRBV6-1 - TGTGCCAGCTTGACAGACGGCAATCAGCCCCAGCATTTT CASLTDGNQPQHF
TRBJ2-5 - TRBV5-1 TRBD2 TGCGCCAGCAGCTTGGCCCCGGGAGGGCAAGAGACCCAGTACTTC CASSLAPGGQETQYF
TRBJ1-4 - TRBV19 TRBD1 TGTGCCAGTAGTCTCGGACAGGGGCATGAAAAACTGTTTTTT CASSLGQGHEKLFF
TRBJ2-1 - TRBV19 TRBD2 TGTGCCAGTAGTATGGGACTAGCGGGAGTTGAGCAGTTCTTC CASSMGLAGVEQFF
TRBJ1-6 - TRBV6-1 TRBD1 TGTGCCAGCAGTGGATTCCGGACAGGGCACTATAATTCACCCCTCCACTTT CASSGFRTGHYNSPLHF